This TCR beta chain originates from a study of blood T cell repertoires in COVID-19. Turning to the study itself: PBMCs, B-cell-depleted T cells, or T cells provided the cDNA or gDNA that made up the material.

Original processing methods: The assay estimated nucleated cells by amplifying reference gene primers. Produced via immunoSEQ multiplex PCR; TCRdb's table is partial and in-frame only. D and trimming were read from the DNA, whereas the V and J calls and clone size are those reported in that table. This sample has some 30,000 clones, with 83% found just once. Deletions cut 0 bases from V and 3 bases from J, with 12 bases between. This CDR3 is 15 amino acids long. CDR1 is SGHRS and CDR2 is YFSETQ in the germline V gene. This TCR was recovered from a man between 70 and 80 years old with active COVID-19. The V and J genes are TRBV5-1 and TRBJ2-5; D is ambiguous. The sample taken for sequencing was peripheral blood. CDR3 in amino acids: CASSLVPGVEETQYF. CDR3 DNA: TGCGCCAGCAGCTTGGTTCCGGGTGTGGAAGAGACCCAGTACTTC. The variable domain in full, completed from reference TRBV5-1 and TRBJ2-5, reads KAGVTQTPRYLIKTRGQQVTLSCSPISGHRSVSWYQQTPGQGLQFLFEYFSETQRNKGNFPGRFSGRQFSNSRSEMNVSTLELGDSALYLCASSLVPGVEETQYFGPGTRLLVL.